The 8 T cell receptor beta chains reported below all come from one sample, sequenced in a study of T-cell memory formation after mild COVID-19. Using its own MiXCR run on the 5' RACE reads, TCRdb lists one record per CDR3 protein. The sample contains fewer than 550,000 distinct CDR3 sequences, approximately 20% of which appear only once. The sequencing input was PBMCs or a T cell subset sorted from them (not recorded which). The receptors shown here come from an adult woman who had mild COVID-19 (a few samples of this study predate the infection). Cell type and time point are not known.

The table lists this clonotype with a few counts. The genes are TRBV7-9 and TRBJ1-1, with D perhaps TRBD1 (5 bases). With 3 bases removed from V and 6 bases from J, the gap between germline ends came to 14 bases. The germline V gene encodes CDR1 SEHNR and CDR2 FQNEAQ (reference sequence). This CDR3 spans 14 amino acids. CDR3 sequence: CASSFRKDTAEAFF. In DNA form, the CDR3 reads TGTGCCAGCAGCTTTCGTAAGGACACCGCTGAAGCTTTCTTT.

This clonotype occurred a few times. The CDR3: CSARDGNRERYTNQPQHF. The CDR3 coding sequence is TGCAGTGCTAGAGATGGGAACAGGGAGAGGTATACCAATCAGCCCCAGCATTTT. J is TRBJ1-5 and V is TRBV20-1; possible D gene TRBD1, 6 bases. V lost 0 bases to trimming and J lost 3 bases, with 21 bases between them. This CDR3 comprises 18 residues. CDR1 DFQATT and CDR2 SNEGSKA come from the germline V gene (reference sequence).

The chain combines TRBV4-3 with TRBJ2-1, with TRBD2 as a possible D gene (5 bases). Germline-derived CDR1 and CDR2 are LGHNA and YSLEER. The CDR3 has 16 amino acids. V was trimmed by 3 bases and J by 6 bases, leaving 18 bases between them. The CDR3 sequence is CASSQTLGDPSNEQFF. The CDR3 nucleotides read TGCGCCAGCAGCCAGACACTCGGGGATCCATCCAATGAGCAGTTCTTC.

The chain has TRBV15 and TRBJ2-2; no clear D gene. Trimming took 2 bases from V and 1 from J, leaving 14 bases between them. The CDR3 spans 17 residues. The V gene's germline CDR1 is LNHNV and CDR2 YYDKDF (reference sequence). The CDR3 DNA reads TGTGCCACCAGCAGATCCTTCGGGCAGCTGAACACCGGGGAGCTGTTTTTT. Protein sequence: CATSRSFGQLNTGELFF. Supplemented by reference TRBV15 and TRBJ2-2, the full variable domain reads DAMVIQNPRYQVTQFGKPVTLSCSQTLNHNVMYWYQQKSSQAPKLLFHYYDKDFNNEADTPDNFQSRRPNTSFCFLDIRSPGLGDTAMYLCATSRSFGQLNTGELFFGEGSRLTVL.

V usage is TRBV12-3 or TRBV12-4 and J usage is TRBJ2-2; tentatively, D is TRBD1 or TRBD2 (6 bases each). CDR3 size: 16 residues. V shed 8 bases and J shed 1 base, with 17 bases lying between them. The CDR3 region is CASRGPLSQNTGELFF. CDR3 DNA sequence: TGTGCCAGCCGGGGGCCTCTATCGCAGAACACCGGGGAGCTGTTTTTT.

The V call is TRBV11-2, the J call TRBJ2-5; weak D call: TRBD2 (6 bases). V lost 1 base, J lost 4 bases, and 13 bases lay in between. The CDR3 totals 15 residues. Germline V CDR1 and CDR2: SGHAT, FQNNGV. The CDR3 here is CASSLGIREVETQYF. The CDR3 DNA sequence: TGTGCCAGCAGCTTAGGAATAAGGGAGGTAGAGACCCAGTACTTC.

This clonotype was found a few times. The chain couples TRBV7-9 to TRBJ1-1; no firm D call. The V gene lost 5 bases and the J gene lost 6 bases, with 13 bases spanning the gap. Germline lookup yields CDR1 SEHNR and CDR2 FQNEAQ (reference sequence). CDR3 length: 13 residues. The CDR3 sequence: CASSDPRGSEAFF. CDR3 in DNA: TGTGCCAGCAGCGACCCTCGAGGATCTGAAGCTTTCTTT.

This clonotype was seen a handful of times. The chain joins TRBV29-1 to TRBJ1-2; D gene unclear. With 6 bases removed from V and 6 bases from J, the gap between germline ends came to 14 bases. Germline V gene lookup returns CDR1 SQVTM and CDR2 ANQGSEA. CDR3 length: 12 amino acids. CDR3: CSVGRDEHGYTF. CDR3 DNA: TGCAGCGTCGGGCGAGACGAACATGGCTACACCTTC. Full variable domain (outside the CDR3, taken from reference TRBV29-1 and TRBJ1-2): SAVISQKPSRDICQRGTSLTIQCQVDSQVTMMFWYRQQPGQSLTLIATANQGSEATYESGFVIDKFPISRPNLTFSTLTVSNMSPEDSSIYLCSVGRDEHGYTFGSGTRLTVV.